These 8 T cell receptor beta chains came from one sample sequenced in a study of cytotoxic CD8 clonotypes in ibrutinib-treated CLL. Only in-frame clones appear in the TCRdb table, and some are missing; sequencing was by immunoSEQ multiplex PCR. The sample consists of about 200,000 clones, 55% to 85% of them appearing once. The specimen comprised PBMCs, sampled after 24 months of ibrutinib treatment. The receptors were sampled from a human donor with chronic lymphocytic leukemia.

Notes on this clone: This specimen includes other DNA sequences encoding the same CDR3. The V call is TRBV4-1, the J call TRBJ2-7, with 11 positions matching TRBD1. This CDR3 comprises 15 residues. Looked up from germline, CDR1 is MGHRA and CDR2 is YSYEKL. V was clipped by 1 base and J by 4 bases; unmatched bases: 3. CDR3 DNA sequence: TGCGCCAGCAGCCAAGGCGGACAGGGGGCTTACGAGCAGTACTTC. Protein: CASSQGGQGAYEQYF.

The chain combines TRBV7-8 with TRBJ2-1; D is perhaps TRBD1 (6 bases). V was trimmed by 4 bases and J by 7 bases, leaving 23 bases between them. CDR3 length: 17 residues. The germline CDR1 and CDR2 sequences are SGHVS and FQNEAQ. The CDR3: CASSSKDYRATPNEQFF. CDR3 DNA: TGTGCCAGCAGCTCCAAGGATTACAGGGCCACTCCGAATGAGCAGTTCTTC.

The rearrangement joins TRBV27 to TRBJ2-1; a weak D match, TRBD1 (5 bases). Germline V gene lookup returns CDR1 MNHEY and CDR2 SMNVEV (reference sequence). V was clipped by 4 bases and J by 9 bases, with 19 bases between them. This CDR3 spans 15 amino acids. The CDR3 DNA follows: TGTGCCAGCAGTTCAAAGACAGTTGCCCCCGGTGAGCAGTTCTTC. Translating gives CASSSKTVAPGEQFF.

The chain carries TRBV28 and TRBJ2-7; the D is unclear. The CDR3 loop spans 13 amino acids. CDR1 is MDHEN and CDR2 is SYDVKM in the germline V gene. Trimming left V 7 bases short and J 3 bases short, with 13 bases between. CDR3 loop: CASTASEFYEQYF. The CDR3 nucleotides are TGTGCCAGCACCGCATCAGAATTCTACGAGCAGTACTTC.

V and J are TRBV7-6 and TRBJ2-7; 11 positions match TRBD2. CDR1 SGHVS and CDR2 FNYEAQ come from the germline V gene. Trimming cost V 0 bases and J 0 bases; bases outside gene matches: 4. CDR3 length: 17 residues. CDR3 protein: CASSLAPGTSGSYEQYF. The CDR3 DNA reads as TGTGCCAGCAGCTTAGCGCCCGGGACTAGCGGCTCCTACGAGCAGTACTTC.

The rearrangement links TRBV9 to TRBJ2-1; weak D call: TRBD2 (6 bases). The CDR3 runs 14 residues. Per the germline V gene, CDR1 is SGDLS and CDR2 is YYNGEE. The germline V and J ends were trimmed by 4 bases and 7 bases, with 15 bases remaining between them. For the CDR3, the DNA is TGTGCCAGCAGCTCGCGGGATCTTATGAATGAGCAGTTCTTC. It codes for CASSSRDLMNEQFF.

This chain connects TRBV5-4 to TRBJ2-1, with D hard to call. This CDR3 contains 16 residues. CDR1 SGHNT and CDR2 YYREEE come from the germline V gene (reference sequence). Deletions cut 1 base from V and 0 bases from J, with 11 bases between. The CDR3 DNA reads TGTGCCAGCAGCTTGAGCCGGCTCAGCTCCTACAATGAGCAGTTCTTC. Encoded protein: CASSLSRLSSYNEQFF.

The genes are TRBV6-5 and TRBJ2-7, with D perhaps matching TRBD1 or TRBD2 (6 bases each). Germline loops: CDR1 MNHEY, CDR2 SVGAGI. The CDR3 runs 13 residues. V was shortened by 7 bases and J by 3 bases, with 13 bases between the two germline ends. CDR3 coding DNA: TGTGCCAGCAAAAACGGGGGCGGCTACGAGCAGTACTTC. It codes for CASKNGGGYEQYF.